The 11 T cell receptor beta chains given below trace back to one sample, sequenced in a study of T cells in Graves' hyperthyroidism and ophthalmopathy. Amplification targeted TCR beta CDR3 regions from RNA transcripts. First-round RT-PCR with HTBI primers amplified the TCR CDR3 region. TCRdb reprocessed the multiplex PCR reads via MiXCR and lists one record per CDR3 protein. This table holds a few hundred thousand distinct CDR3 sequences, roughly 18% found once. Specimen: blood. The receptors come from a woman in her forties or fifties with Graves' hyperthyroidism.

The sample holds a few counts of this clonotype. The rearrangement joins TRBV6-1 to TRBJ2-7; 10 nucleotides line up with TRBD1. The germline CDR1 and CDR2 sequences are MNHNS and SASEGT. J lost 3 bases, V lost 8 bases, and 7 bases had no gene match. The CDR3 spans 14 residues. The DNA of the CDR3 is TGTGCCAGCGGTCGAGGGACAGGGGTCTACGAGCAGTACGTC. Translating it yields CASGRGTGVYEQYV.

This clonotype was recorded at least ten times. The chain carries TRBV5-1 and TRBJ1-1; D remains ambiguous. Germline loops: CDR1 SGHRS, CDR2 YFSETQ. Trimming cost V 1 base and J 3 bases, with 7 bases left between them. The CDR3 is 13 residues long. CDR3 nucleotides: TGCGCCAGCAGCTTGTCAGGCTACACTGAAGCTTTCTTT. The encoded protein is CASSLSGYTEAFF.

This clonotype turned up a few times. V is TRBV2 and J is TRBJ2-5; D may match TRBD1 or TRBD2 (5 bases each). The CDR3 totals 13 residues. Germline V lookup: CDR1 SNHLY, CDR2 FYNNEI. The germline V and J ends were trimmed by 7 bases and 5 bases, with 14 bases remaining between them. The CDR3 coding sequence is TGTGCCAGCACCTTCTTGTGGGGGGAGACCCAGTACTTC. It specifies CASTFLWGETQYF.

This clonotype showed up just a few times. CDR3 residues: CASSPLGTTSTGELFF. The CDR3 DNA reads TGTGCCAGCAGCCCCCTGGGGACTACTTCCACCGGGGAGCTGTTTTTT. J is TRBJ2-2 and V is TRBV6-1, with 7 bases matching TRBD2. The CDR3 loop spans 16 amino acids. With V trimmed by 6 bases and J by 4 bases, 11 bases remained unmatched. The germline V gene encodes CDR1 MNHNS and CDR2 SASEGT.

This clonotype was detected ten times or more. This chain uses TRBV29-1 with TRBJ2-3, with TRBD2 matching over 12 bases. This CDR3 has 18 amino acids. Germline assignment: CDR1 SQVTM and CDR2 ANQGSEA. With V trimmed by 0 bases and J by 4 bases, 11 bases remained unmatched. The CDR3 nucleotides are TGCAGCGTTGAAGATCGTACTAGCGGGAGGCCGCGTGCAGATACGCAGTATTTT. Protein sequence: CSVEDRTSGRPRADTQYF.

J is TRBJ2-1 and V is TRBV9; 7 bases map to TRBD2. Unmatched junction bases numbered 8, after V lost 2 bases and J lost 6 bases. CDR1 is SGDLS, CDR2 YYNGEE, per germline. The CDR3 is 15 residues long. CDR3 bases: TGTGCCAGCAGCGTGCAAGCAGGGAGGGTCAATGAGCAGTTCTTC. Its translation: CASSVQAGRVNEQFF.

Only a few counts were recorded for this clonotype. The chain uses TRBV12-3 or TRBV12-4 and TRBJ1-1, with D possibly TRBD1 on 6 matching bases. Trimming took 6 bases from V and 2 from J, leaving 10 bases between them. The CDR3 length is 13 residues. The CDR3, as DNA: TGTGCCAGCAGATTGACAGGCAACACTGAAGCTTTCTTT. Translated: CASRLTGNTEAFF.

The V and J genes are TRBV19 and TRBJ2-1; 10 bases align to TRBD2. J was trimmed by 0 bases and V by 5 bases; bases with no gene match: 4. CDR1 LNHDA and CDR2 SQIVND come from the germline V gene (reference sequence). The length of the CDR3 is 16 residues. This CDR3 reads CASSDSGGSSYNEQFF. The CDR3 DNA is TGTGCCAGTAGTGATAGCGGGGGGAGCTCCTACAATGAGCAGTTCTTC.

The chain recombines TRBV28 with TRBJ2-7, with 8 bases aligning to TRBD2. V was pared by 4 bases and J by 1 base, with 9 bases of the junction left unmatched. This CDR3 is 16 amino acids long. CDR1 is MDHEN, CDR2 SYDVKM, per germline. The CDR3 DNA reads TGTGCCAGCAGTTCCGCCCGGGGGGGGCAATCCTACGAGCAGTACTTC. Amino acids: CASSSARGGQSYEQYF. Looking up the rest from reference TRBV28 and TRBJ2-7 gives the full variable domain: DVKVTQSSRYLVKRTGEKVFLECVQDMDHENMFWYRQDPGLGLRLIYFSYDVKMKEKGDIPEGYSVSREKKERFSLILESASTNQTSMYLCASSSARGGQSYEQYFGPGTRLTVT.

This clonotype was observed a few times. The chain couples TRBV7-3 to TRBJ2-1, with a tentative D call TRBD1 (5 bases). Germline V gene data show CDR1 as SGHTA and CDR2 as FQGTGA. The CDR3 totals 14 residues. V was cut by 1 base and J by 6 bases, with 10 bases left in between. Here the CDR3 DNA reads TGTGCCAGCAGCTTAAGTTTGGACACCAATGAGCAGTTCTTC. This gives the protein CASSLSLDTNEQFF.

There are many counts of this clonotype. The rearrangement uses TRBV20-1 and TRBJ1-1; TRBD1 is a possible D gene (6 bases). V lost 3 bases, J lost 5 bases, and 16 bases lay in between. CDR1 DFQATT and CDR2 SNEGSKA come from the germline V gene (reference sequence). The length of the CDR3 is 14 residues. In nucleotides, the CDR3 is TGCAGTGCTAGGCTACAGGGAAGGGGGACTGAAGCTTTCTTT. It specifies CSARLQGRGTEAFF.